This entry features one T cell receptor (beta chain) sequence. This sample was included in a study of blood T cell repertoires in COVID-19. About the research overall: Whether acute or convalescent, the COVID-19 samples came from the United States, Italy and Spain. From T cells, B-cell-depleted T cells, or PBMCs came the material, which was cDNA or gDNA.

The CDR3 consists of 16 residues. With V trimmed by 0 bases and J by 5 bases, 7 bases remained unmatched. Per the germline V gene, CDR1 is SGHRS and CDR2 is YFSETQ. Some clones are missing from TCRdb's copy, which holds only in-frame ones; the method was immunoSEQ multiplex PCR. The data hold approximately 300,000 clones, with 85% observed a single time. The chain has TRBV5-1 and TRBJ2-1; 8 bases are shared with TRBD2. This TCR was sampled from a woman in her fifties or sixties with active or convalescent COVID-19. Source material: peripheral blood. CDR3 bases: TGCGCCAGCAGCTTGGCCGGGACTAGAACTAACAATGAGCAGTTCTTC. It specifies CASSLAGTRTNNEQFF.